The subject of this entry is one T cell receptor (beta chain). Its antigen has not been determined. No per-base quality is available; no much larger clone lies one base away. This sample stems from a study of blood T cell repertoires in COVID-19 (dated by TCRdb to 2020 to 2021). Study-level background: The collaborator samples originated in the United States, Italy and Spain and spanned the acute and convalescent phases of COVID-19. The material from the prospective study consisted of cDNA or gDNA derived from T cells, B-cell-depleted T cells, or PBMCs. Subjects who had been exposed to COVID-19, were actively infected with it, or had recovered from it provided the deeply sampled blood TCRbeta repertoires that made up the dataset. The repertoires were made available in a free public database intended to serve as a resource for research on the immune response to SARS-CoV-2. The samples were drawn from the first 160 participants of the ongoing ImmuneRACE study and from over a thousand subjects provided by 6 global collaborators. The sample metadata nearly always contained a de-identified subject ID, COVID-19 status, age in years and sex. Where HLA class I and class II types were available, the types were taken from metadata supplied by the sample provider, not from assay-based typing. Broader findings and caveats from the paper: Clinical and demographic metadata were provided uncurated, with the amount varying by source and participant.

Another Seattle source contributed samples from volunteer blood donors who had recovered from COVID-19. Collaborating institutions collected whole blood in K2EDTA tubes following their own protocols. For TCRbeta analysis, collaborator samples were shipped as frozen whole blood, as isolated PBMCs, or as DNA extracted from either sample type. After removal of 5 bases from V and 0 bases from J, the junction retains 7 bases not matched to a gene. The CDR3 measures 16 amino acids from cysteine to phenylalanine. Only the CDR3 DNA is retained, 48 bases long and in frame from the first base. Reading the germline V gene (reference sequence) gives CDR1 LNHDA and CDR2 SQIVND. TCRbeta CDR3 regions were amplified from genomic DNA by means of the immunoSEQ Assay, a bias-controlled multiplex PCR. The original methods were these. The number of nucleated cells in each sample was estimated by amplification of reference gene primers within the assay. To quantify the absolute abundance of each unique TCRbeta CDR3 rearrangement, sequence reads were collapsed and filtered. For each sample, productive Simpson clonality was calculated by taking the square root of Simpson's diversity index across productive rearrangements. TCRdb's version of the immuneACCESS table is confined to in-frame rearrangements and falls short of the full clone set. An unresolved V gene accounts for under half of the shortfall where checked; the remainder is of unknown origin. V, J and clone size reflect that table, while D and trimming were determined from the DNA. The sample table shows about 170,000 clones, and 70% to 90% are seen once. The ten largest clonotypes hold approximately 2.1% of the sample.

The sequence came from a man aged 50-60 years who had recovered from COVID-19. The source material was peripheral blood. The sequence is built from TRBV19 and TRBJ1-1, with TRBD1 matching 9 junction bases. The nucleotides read TGTGCCAGTAGTGGGACAGGGATGGGCATGAACACTGAAGCTTTCTTT. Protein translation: CASSGTGMGMNTEAFF.